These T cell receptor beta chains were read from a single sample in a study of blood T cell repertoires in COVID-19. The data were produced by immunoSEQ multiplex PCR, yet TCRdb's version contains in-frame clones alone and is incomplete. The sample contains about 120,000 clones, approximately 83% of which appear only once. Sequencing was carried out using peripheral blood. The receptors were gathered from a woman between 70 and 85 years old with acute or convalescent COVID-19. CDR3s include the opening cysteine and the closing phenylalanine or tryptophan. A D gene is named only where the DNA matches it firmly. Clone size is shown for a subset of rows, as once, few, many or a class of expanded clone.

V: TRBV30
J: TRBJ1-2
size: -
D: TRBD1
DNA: TGTGCCTGGGGTGGGACAGCCTCGTATGGCTACACCTTC
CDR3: CAWGGTASYGYTF

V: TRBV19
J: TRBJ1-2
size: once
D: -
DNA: TGTGCCAGTAGTATCGGTTTGGGGGCTCGTGAAGGCTACACCTTC
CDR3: CASSIGLGAREGYTF

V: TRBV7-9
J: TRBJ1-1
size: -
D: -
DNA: TGTGCCAGCATCGGGCGGACACATGGAAAAAACACTGAAGCTTTCTTT
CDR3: CASIGRTHGKNTEAFF

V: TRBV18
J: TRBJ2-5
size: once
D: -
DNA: TGTGCCAGCTCACCATATGAAGGGGCTCAAGAGACCCAGTACTTC
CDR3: CASSPYEGAQETQYF

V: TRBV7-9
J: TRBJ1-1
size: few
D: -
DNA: TGTGCCAGCTCCCCCCCGGGACACAGTACTGAAGCTTTCTTT
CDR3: CASSPPGHSTEAFF

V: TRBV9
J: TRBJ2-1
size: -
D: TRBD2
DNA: TGTGCCAGCAGCGTAATGGGAGCGGGGGCCTACAATGAGCAGTTCTTC
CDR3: CASSVMGAGAYNEQFF

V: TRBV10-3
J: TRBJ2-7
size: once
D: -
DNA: TGTGCCATCAGTGGGGGACAAGTTAGACCCTTAAGGGACGAGCAGTACTTC
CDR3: CAISGGQVRPLRDEQYF

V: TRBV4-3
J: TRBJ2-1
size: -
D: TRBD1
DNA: TGCGCCAGCAGCCAAGGAGAGGGCAGGGGGCTAAATGAGCAGTTCTTC
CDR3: CASSQGEGRGLNEQFF

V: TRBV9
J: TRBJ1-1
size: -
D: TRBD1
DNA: TGTGCCAGCAGCGGACCAGGGGGCACTGAAGCTTTCTTT
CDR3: CASSGPGGTEAFF

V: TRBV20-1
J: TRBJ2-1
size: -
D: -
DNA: TGCAGTGCTCCCAGCGGATCGGAGCAGTTCTTC
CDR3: CSAPSGSEQFF

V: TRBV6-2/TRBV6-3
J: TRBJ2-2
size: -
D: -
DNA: TGTGCCAGCAGTTTAACCGGGGAGCTGTTTTTT
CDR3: CASSLTGELFF

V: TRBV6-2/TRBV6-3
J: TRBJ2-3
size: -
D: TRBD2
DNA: TGTGCCAGCAGTCTCGGGACTAGCGGGAGCTATACGCAGTATTTT
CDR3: CASSLGTSGSYTQYF

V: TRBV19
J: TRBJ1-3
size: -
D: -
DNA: TGTGCCAGTAGTATTTCCGGGGTGGGAAACACCATATATTTT
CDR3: CASSISGVGNTIYF

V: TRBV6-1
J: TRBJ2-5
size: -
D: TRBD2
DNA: TGTGCCAGCAGTGGGCCTGGACTAGCGGGGACTTTTAAGTACCAAGAGACCCAGTACTTC
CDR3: CASSGPGLAGTFKYQETQYF

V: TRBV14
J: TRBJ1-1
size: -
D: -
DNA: TGTGCCAGCAGCCCCTGGACAGTGCTGAACACTGAAGCTTTCTTT
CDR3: CASSPWTVLNTEAFF

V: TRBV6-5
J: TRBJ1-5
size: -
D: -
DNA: TGTGCCAGCAGGCAGGGCCCGTCTAGCAATCAGCCCCAGCATTTT
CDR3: CASRQGPSSNQPQHF